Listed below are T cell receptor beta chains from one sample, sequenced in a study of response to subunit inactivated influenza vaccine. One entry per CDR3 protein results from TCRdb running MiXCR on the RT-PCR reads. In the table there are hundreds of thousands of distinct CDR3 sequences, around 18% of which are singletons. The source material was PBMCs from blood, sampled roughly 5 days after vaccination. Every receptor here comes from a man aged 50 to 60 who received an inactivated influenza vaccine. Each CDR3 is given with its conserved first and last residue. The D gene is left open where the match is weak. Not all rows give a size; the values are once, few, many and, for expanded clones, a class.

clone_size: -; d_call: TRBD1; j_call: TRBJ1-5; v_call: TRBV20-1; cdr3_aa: CSAEHQGAYYSNQPQHF; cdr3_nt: TGCAGTGCCGAGCACCAGGGGGCTTATTATAGCAATCAGCCCCAGCATTTT
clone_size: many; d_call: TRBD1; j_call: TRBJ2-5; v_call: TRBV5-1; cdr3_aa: CASSLGQGGQETQYF; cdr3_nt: TGTGCCAGCAGTCTGGGACAGGGGGGTCAAGAGACCCAGTACTTC
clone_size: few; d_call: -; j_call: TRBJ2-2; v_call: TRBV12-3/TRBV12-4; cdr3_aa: CASRIGGYTGELFF; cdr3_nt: TGTGCCAGCAGGATCGGAGGATACACCGGGGAGCTGTTTTTT
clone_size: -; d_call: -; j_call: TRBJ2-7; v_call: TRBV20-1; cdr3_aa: CSALGHMDYEQYF; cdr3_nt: TGCAGTGCTCTTGGACATATGGACTACGAGCAGTACTTC
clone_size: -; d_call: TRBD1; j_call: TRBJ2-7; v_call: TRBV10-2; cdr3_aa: CASSEPGQGALEQYF; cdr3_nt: TGCGCCAGCAGTGAGCCGGGACAGGGGGCGTTAGAGCAGTACTTC
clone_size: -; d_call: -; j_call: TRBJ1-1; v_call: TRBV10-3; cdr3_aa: CAIRGGNTEAFF; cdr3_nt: TGTGCCATCAGAGGGGGAAACACTGAAGCTTTCTTT
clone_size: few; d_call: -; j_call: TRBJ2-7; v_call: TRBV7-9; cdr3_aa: CASSFTGVEQYF; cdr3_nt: TGTGCCAGCAGCTTTACAGGAGTCGAGCAGTACTTC
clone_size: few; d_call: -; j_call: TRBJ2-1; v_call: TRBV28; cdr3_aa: CASPGPLGDNEQFF; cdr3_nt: TGTGCCAGCCCTGGACCCTTAGGGGACAATGAGCAGTTCTTC
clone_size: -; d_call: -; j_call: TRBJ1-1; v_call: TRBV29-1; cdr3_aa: CSVARGGAGTEAFF; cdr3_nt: TGCAGCGTTGCTAGGGGGGGTGCCGGCACTGAAGCTTTCTTT
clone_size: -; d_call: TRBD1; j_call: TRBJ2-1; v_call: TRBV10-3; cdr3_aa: CAISESWDRGQNEQFF; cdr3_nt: TGTGCCATCAGTGAGTCTTGGGACAGGGGGCAAAATGAGCAGTTCTTC
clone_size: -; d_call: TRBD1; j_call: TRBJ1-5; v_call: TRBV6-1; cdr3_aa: CASSGQGDQPQHF; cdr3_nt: TGTGCCAGCAGTGGACAGGGTGATCAGCCCCAGCATTTT
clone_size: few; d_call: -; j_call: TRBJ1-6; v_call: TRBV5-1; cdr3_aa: CASSFEQGNSPLHF; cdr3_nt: TGCGCCAGCAGCTTCGAACAGGGCAATTCACCCCTCCACTTT
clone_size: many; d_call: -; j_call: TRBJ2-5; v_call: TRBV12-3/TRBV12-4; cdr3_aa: CASSLGRQAGKETQYF; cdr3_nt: TGTGCCAGCAGTTTAGGTCGGCAGGCCGGAAAAGAGACCCAGTACTTC
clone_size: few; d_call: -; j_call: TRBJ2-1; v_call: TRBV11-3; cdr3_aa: CASSLDLQGNEQFF; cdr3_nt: TGTGCCAGCAGCTTAGACCTCCAGGGGAATGAGCAGTTCTTC
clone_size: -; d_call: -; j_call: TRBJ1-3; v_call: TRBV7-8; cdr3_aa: CASSLAPGRSSGNTIYF; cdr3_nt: TGTGCCAGCAGCTTAGCTCCAGGGCGTAGCTCTGGAAACACCATATATTTT
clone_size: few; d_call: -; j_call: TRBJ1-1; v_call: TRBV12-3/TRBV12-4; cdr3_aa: CASSREWGENTEAFF; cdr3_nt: TGTGCCAGCAGCAGGGAATGGGGTGAGAACACTGAAGCTTTCTTT
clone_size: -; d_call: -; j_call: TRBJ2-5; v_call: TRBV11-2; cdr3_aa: CASSPGAYPETQYF; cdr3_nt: TGTGCCAGCAGCCCCGGGGCCTACCCGGAGACCCAGTACTTC
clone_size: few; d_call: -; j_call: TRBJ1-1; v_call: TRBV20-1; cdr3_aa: CSAARGVMNTEAFF; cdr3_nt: TGCAGTGCTGCGAGGGGTGTCATGAACACTGAAGCTTTCTTT
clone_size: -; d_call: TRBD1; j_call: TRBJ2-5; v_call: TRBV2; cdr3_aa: CASSPTGTGGRKTQYF; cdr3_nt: TGTGCCAGCAGTCCTACCGGGACAGGGGGCAGGAAGACCCAGTACTTC
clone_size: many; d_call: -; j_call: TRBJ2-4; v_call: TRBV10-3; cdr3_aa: CAISEPPGFKGENIQYF; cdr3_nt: TGTGCCATCAGTGAACCCCCGGGATTCAAAGGCGAAAACATTCAGTACTTC
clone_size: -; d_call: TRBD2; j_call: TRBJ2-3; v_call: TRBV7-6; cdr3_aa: CASSSSSGAYTDTQYF; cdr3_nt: TGTGCCAGCAGCTCATCTAGCGGGGCTTACACAGATACGCAGTATTTT
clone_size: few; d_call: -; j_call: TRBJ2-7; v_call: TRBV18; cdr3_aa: CASSALEIYEQYF; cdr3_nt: TGTGCCAGCTCAGCGCTAGAAATCTACGAGCAGTACTTC
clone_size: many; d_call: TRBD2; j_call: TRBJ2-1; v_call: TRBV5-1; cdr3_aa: CASSPIAGSYNEQFF; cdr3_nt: TGCGCCAGCAGCCCAATAGCGGGCTCCTACAATGAGCAGTTCTTC
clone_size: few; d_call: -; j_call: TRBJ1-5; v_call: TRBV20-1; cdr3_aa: CSARRGKVDQPQHF; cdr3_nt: TGCAGTGCTAGAAGGGGGAAGGTCGATCAGCCCCAGCATTTT
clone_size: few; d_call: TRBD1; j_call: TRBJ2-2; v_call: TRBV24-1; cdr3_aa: CATSDLDRATGELFF; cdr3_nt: TGTGCCACCAGTGATTTGGACAGGGCCACCGGGGAGCTGTTTTTT
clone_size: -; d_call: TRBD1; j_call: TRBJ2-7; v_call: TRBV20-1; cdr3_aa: CSARPGTGDPYEQYF; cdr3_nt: TGCAGTGCTAGACCCGGGACAGGGGACCCTTACGAGCAGTACTTC
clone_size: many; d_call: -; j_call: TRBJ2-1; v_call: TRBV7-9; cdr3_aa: CASSQNSYNEQFF; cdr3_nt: TGTGCCAGCAGCCAAAATTCCTACAATGAGCAGTTCTTC
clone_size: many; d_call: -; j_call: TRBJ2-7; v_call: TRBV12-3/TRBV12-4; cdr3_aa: CASSLRDGSYEQYF; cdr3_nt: TGTGCCAGCAGCCTCCGGGACGGGTCCTACGAGCAGTACTTC
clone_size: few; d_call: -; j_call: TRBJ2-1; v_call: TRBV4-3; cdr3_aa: CASSQDMAAPTTLHSNEQFF; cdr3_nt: TGCGCCAGCAGCCAAGATATGGCCGCGCCGACTACTCTACATTCCAATGAGCAGTTCTTC
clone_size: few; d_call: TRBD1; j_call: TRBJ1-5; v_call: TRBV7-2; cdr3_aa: CASAGQLHQPQHF; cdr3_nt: TGTGCCAGCGCGGGACAGCTTCATCAGCCCCAGCATTTT
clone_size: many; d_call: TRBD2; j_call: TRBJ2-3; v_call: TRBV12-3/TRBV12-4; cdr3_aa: CASSFASGSTDTQYF; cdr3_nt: TGTGCCAGCAGTTTTGCTAGCGGGAGCACAGATACGCAGTATTTT
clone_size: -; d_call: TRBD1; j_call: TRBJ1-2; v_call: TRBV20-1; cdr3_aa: CSAYRSVRTGGSEDGYTF; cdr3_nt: TGCAGTGCTTACCGCAGCGTTCGGACAGGGGGCTCGGAAGATGGCTACACCTTC
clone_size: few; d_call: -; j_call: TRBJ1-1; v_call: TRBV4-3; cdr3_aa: CASSQDFSLNTEAFF; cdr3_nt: TGCGCCAGCAGCCAAGATTTTTCCCTGAACACTGAAGCTTTCTTT
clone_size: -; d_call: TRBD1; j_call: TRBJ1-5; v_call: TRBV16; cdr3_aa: CASSRQGFRPQHF; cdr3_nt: TGTGCCAGCAGCCGACAGGGATTTCGGCCCCAGCATTTT
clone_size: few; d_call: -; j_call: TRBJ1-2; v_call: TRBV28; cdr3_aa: CASSSFTDFYGYTF; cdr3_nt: TGTGCCAGCAGTTCCTTCACGGACTTTTATGGCTACACCTTC
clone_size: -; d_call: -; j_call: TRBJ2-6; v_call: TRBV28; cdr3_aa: CASSRIRGSGANVLTF; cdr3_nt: TGTGCCAGCAGTCGAATCCGGGGCTCTGGGGCCAACGTCCTGACTTTC
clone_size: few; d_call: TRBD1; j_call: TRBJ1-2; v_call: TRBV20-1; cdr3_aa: CSVRPTGLGGTNYGYTF; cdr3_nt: TGCAGTGTGAGACCGACAGGGTTGGGGGGGACTAACTATGGCTACACCTTC
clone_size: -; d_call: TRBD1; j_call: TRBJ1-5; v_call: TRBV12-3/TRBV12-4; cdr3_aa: CASSLAGQLNQPQHF; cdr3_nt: TGTGCCAGCAGTTTAGCGGGACAGCTCAATCAGCCCCAGCATTTT
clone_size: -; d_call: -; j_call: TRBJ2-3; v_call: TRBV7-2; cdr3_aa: CASSFAALTNRDTQYF; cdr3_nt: TGTGCCAGCAGCTTTGCCGCACTGACAAACCGAGATACGCAGTATTTT
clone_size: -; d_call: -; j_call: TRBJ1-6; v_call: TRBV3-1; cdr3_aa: CASSQIYGDSPLHF; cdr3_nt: TGTGCCAGCAGCCAAATATATGGGGATTCACCCCTCCACTTT
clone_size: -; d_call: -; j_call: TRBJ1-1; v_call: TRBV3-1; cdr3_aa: CASSQSMGTEAFF; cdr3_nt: TGTGCCAGCAGCCAATCCATGGGCACTGAAGCTTTCTTT
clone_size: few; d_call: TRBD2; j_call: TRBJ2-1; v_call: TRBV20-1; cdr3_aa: CSARTSGSWNEQFF; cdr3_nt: TGCAGTGCTCGGACTAGCGGGAGCTGGAATGAGCAGTTCTTC
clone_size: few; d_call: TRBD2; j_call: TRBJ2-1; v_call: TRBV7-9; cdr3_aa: CASLLAGAYNEQFF; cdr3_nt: TGTGCCAGCCTATTAGCGGGAGCATACAATGAGCAGTTCTTC
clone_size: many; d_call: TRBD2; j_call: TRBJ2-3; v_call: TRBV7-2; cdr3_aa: CASSLAPSGGTDTQYF; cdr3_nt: TGTGCCAGCAGCTTAGCGCCTAGCGGGGGCACAGATACGCAGTATTTT
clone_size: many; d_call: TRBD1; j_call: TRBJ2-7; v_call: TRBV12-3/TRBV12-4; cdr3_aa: CASAPGQGFYEQYF; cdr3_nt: TGTGCCAGCGCCCCAGGACAGGGATTTTACGAGCAGTACTTC
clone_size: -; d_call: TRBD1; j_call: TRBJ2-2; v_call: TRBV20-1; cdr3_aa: CSARTGAAGELFF; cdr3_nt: TGCAGTGCTCGGACAGGGGCTGCCGGGGAGCTGTTTTTT
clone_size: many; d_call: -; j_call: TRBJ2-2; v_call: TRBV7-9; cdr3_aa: CASSPHTGREELFF; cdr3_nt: TGTGCCAGCAGCCCCCATACGGGGCGGGAAGAGCTGTTTTTT
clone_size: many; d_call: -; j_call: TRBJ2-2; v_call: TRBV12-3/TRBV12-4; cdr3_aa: CASTSGLNTGELFF; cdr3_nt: TGTGCCAGCACCTCGGGACTGAACACCGGGGAGCTGTTTTTT
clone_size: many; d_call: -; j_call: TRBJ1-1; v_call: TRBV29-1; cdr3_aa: CSVYDRNTEAFF; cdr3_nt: TGCAGCGTTTATGACAGGAACACTGAAGCTTTCTTT